These 15 T cell receptor beta chains share one sample of origin, sequenced in a study of control samples from healthy donors and cancer patients. Clones were sequenced by immunoSEQ multiplex PCR, and TCRdb holds only the in-frame ones, with some missing. The table includes approximately 120,000 clones, roughly nine tenths detected once. The source material was blood. Receptors were obtained from a man aged 18 to 29 in good health.

This clone occurred a few times. The chain combines TRBV7-9 with TRBJ1-3; 8 bases are shared with TRBD1. The germline V gene has CDR1 SEHNR and CDR2 FQNEAQ (reference sequence). The CDR3 length is 18 residues. V was pared by 5 bases and J by 5 bases, with 17 bases of the junction left unmatched. The CDR3 spells CASSRADRGSLERNTIYF. CDR3 nucleotide sequence: TGTGCCAGCAGCCGAGCCGACAGGGGTAGTTTGGAACGAAACACCATATATTTT.

This chain joins TRBV27 and TRBJ1-6; 7 positions match TRBD1. V shed 6 bases, J shed 2 bases, and the junction held 7 bases outside the gene matches. The CDR3 totals 16 residues. The V gene's germline CDR1 is MNHEY and CDR2 SMNVEV (reference sequence). CDR3 amino acids: CASSRDRGTYNSPLHF. As DNA, the CDR3 is TGTGCCAGCAGCCGGGACAGAGGAACCTATAATTCACCCCTCCACTTT.

The rearrangement uses TRBV3-1 (or the pseudogene TRBV3-2) and TRBJ2-7, with 9 positions matching TRBD2. The CDR3 is 17 residues long. Per the germline V gene, CDR1 is LGHDT and CDR2 is YNNKEL (reference sequence). V trimming: 5 bases; J trimming: 9 bases; junction bases outside the gene matches: 20. CDR3 nucleotides: TGTGCCAGCAGCGATACCCAGCGGGAGGTCCGGCCCGGGGGGCAGTACTTC. Translated: CASSDTQREVRPGGQYF.

This chain connects TRBV6-6 to TRBJ2-7, with 9 bases lining up with TRBD2. V shed 6 bases, J shed 4 bases, and the junction held 7 bases outside the gene matches. The CDR3 is 14 residues long. Germline assignment: CDR1 MNHNY and CDR2 SVGAGI (reference sequence). The CDR3 sequence is CASSPGLALYEQYF. The DNA of the CDR3 is TGTGCCAGCAGCCCGGGACTAGCACTGTACGAGCAGTACTTC.

This clone has a handful of counts. The chain has TRBV14 and TRBJ1-1; no firm D call. CDR1 and CDR2 (germline): SGHDN, FVKESK. The ends were cut back, 0 bases at V and 5 bases at J, with 7 bases in the middle. This CDR3 is 13 amino acids long. The CDR3 sequence: CASSQDKETEAFF. CDR3 nucleotides: TGTGCCAGCAGCCAAGACAAAGAGACTGAAGCTTTCTTT.

J is TRBJ2-4 and V is TRBV28; perhaps TRBD2 as D (6 bases). The germline gives CDR1 MDHEN, CDR2 SYDVKM. V lost 1 base and J 1 base, leaving 11 bases between the germline ends. The CDR3 is made up of 16 amino acids. In DNA form, the CDR3 reads TGTGCCAGCAGTTTATTACGGGGACTGGCCAAAAACATTCAGTACTTC. Translation gives CASSLLRGLAKNIQYF.

The V call is TRBV10-1, the J call TRBJ2-5; D may be TRBD1 (5 bases). CDR3 length: 16 amino acids. The germline V gene has CDR1 WNHNN and CDR2 SYGVQD (reference sequence). V lost 0 bases and J 2 bases, leaving 13 bases between the germline ends. Written as DNA, the CDR3 is TGCGCCAGCAGTGAGTCGGGGCCTCCAGTTCAAGAGACCCAGTACTTC. Its protein product is CASSESGPPVQETQYF.

V is TRBV2 and J is TRBJ1-1; D may be TRBD1 (5 bases). The CDR3 runs 14 residues. V dropped 4 bases and J dropped 0 bases, with 9 bases sitting between them. From germline, CDR1 is SNHLY and CDR2 FYNNEI. As DNA, the CDR3 is TGTGCCAGCAGTGTGACAGCGTTGAACACTGAAGCTTTCTTT. Its protein is CASSVTALNTEAFF.

This rearrangement joins TRBV19 to TRBJ1-2, with TRBD1 as a possible D gene (5 bases). Per germline, CDR1 LNHDA and CDR2 SQIVND (reference sequence). The V gene lost 7 bases and the J gene lost 2 bases, with 11 bases spanning the gap. CDR3 length equals 13 residues. This chain's CDR3 is CASTQGVNYGYTF. CDR3 sequence (DNA): TGTGCCAGTACCCAGGGAGTAAACTATGGCTACACCTTC.

V is TRBV5-1 and J is TRBJ2-7, with 9 positions matching TRBD1. The J segment lost 6 bases and the V segment lost 3 bases, leaving 7 bases of the junction unmatched. This CDR3 comprises 14 residues. Germline V lookup: CDR1 SGHRS, CDR2 YFSETQ. The CDR3 DNA is TGCGCCAGCAGCTCCCGACAGGGGGAACGCGAGCAGTACTTC. Translating it yields CASSSRQGEREQYF.

In this sample, this clone turned up once. The chain recombines TRBV30 with TRBJ2-2, with D uncertain. The CDR3 length is 13 residues. Germline V gene data show CDR1 as GTSNPN and CDR2 as SVGIG (reference sequence). Trimming took 4 bases from V and 2 from J, leaving 8 bases between them. CDR3 protein: CAWTETNTGELFF. CDR3 in DNA: TGTGCCTGGACAGAGACTAACACCGGGGAGCTGTTTTTT.

This clone appeared once. The chain uses TRBV7-3 and TRBJ1-1, with 7 bases identical to TRBD1. Per the germline V gene, CDR1 is SGHTA and CDR2 is FQGTGA. This CDR3 is built from 13 residues. Trimming took 5 bases from V and 6 from J; bases not matched to a gene: 6. CDR3 bases: TGTGCCAGCAGCCCAAGGGACAGCCCTGAAGCTTTCTTT. Translating it yields CASSPRDSPEAFF.

The genes are TRBV27 and TRBJ2-7; perhaps D is TRBD1 or TRBD2 (6 bases each). This CDR3 spans 14 amino acids. Deletions cut 6 bases from V and 3 bases from J, with 15 bases between. Germline-derived CDR1 and CDR2 are MNHEY and SMNVEV (reference sequence). CDR3 DNA: TGTGCCAGCAGCCCAGGGGAGGTAGGCTACGAGCAGTACTTC. The encoded protein is CASSPGEVGYEQYF.

The chain couples TRBV6-1 to TRBJ1-5; D is perhaps TRBD1 (5 bases). The CDR3 spans 15 residues. Trimming left V 2 bases short and J 2 bases short, with 10 bases between. Germline V gene sequence: CDR1 MNHNS, CDR2 SASEGT. The CDR3 spells CASSEIGAGNQPQHF. CDR3 DNA: TGTGCCAGCAGTGAAATCGGGGCAGGCAATCAGCCCCAGCATTTT.

The chain links TRBV7-2 to TRBJ2-7; no definite D call. Trimming shortened V by 1 base and J by 0 bases, and 7 bases separated the two germline ends. CDR3 length: 14 amino acids. In germline, CDR1 is SGHTA, CDR2 FQGNSA. CDR3: CASSLVLTSYEQYF. The CDR3 DNA reads TGTGCCAGCAGCTTAGTGCTAACCTCCTACGAGCAGTACTTC.